Shown below are 6 T cell receptor beta chains from a single sample sequenced in a study of OX40 agonist ivuxolimab in advanced cancers. Sequenced by immunoSEQ multiplex PCR; TCRdb stores in-frame clones only, minus some. This table has over 45,000 clones, 86% appearing once. Source: CD4+ or CD8+ T cells sorted from blood, taken in a trial of the OX40 agonist ivuxolimab. These receptor sequences come from an adult with an advanced solid tumor such as melanoma, head and neck, liver or kidney cancer.

The rearrangement links TRBV5-1 to TRBJ2-3; 9 bases align to TRBD2. The germline gives CDR1 SGHRS, CDR2 YFSETQ. This CDR3 comprises 17 residues. The junction had 6 bases not matched to a gene; V was cut back by 1 base and J by 0 bases. The DNA of the CDR3 is TGCGCCAGCAGCTTGTTGCGGGGGGGCCAGAGCACAGATACGCAGTATTTT. Amino acid sequence: CASSLLRGGQSTDTQYF.

The chain joins TRBV27 to TRBJ2-2; D is possibly TRBD1 (5 bases). CDR1 is MNHEY and CDR2 is SMNVEV in the germline V gene (reference sequence). The CDR3 runs to 14 residues. Trimming removed 6 bases at V and 0 bases at J, with 8 bases between. The CDR3 region has the DNA TGTGCCAGCAGGAAGGGGCCGAACACCGGGGAGCTGTTTTTT. Amino acids: CASRKGPNTGELFF.

This chain connects TRBV7-2 to TRBJ2-7; D perhaps matches TRBD1 (7 bases). The CDR3 sequence is 16 residues long. Per germline, CDR1 SGHTA and CDR2 FQGNSA. With 1 base removed from V and 2 bases from J, the gap between germline ends came to 15 bases. The CDR3 is CASSLGGGTAAYEQYF. The CDR3 bases are TGTGCCAGCAGCTTAGGGGGCGGGACAGCAGCCTACGAGCAGTACTTC.

The chain is built from TRBV5-4 and TRBJ1-1; no reliable D call. The CDR3 is 15 residues long. Germline lookup yields CDR1 SGHNT and CDR2 YYREEE (reference sequence). Trimming removed 7 bases from V and 1 base from J, with 17 bases in between. This CDR3 reads CASRPPGVSNTEAFF. Written as DNA, the CDR3 is TGTGCCAGCCGGCCCCCCGGAGTCTCGAACACTGAAGCTTTCTTT.

The rearrangement links TRBV4-1 to TRBJ1-1; D uncertain. Germline loops: CDR1 MGHRA, CDR2 YSYEKL. The V gene lost 0 bases and the J gene lost 1 base, with 6 bases spanning the gap. This CDR3 region has 14 residues. The CDR3 coding sequence is TGCGCCAGCAGCCAAGATCCGGGGAACACTGAAGCTTTCTTT. Its translation is CASSQDPGNTEAFF.

V usage is TRBV18 and J usage is TRBJ1-5; no reliable D call. CDR1 KGHSH and CDR2 LQKENI come from the germline V gene. The CDR3 is 13 amino acids. Trimming stripped 2 bases from V and 7 bases from J, with 9 bases between. CDR3 bases: TGTGCCAGCTCACCAGAGACGATGCAGCCCCAGCATTTT. It is translated as CASSPETMQPQHF.